The subject of this entry is one TCR beta chain. Its antigen is unknown. Time point meaning: week 23, last vaccination. The investigators gave 300 ug of mutant IDH1 20-mer peptide in each vaccine dose, together with topical imiquimod. Donor tumors were new WHO grade 3 or 4 IDH1-mutant, ATRX-lost astrocytomas. The data are from a study of a mutant IDH1 vaccine in newly diagnosed glioma. Background on the study: Vaccination followed radiotherapy alone by 4-6 weeks, or accompanied temozolomide cycles. Study results and caveats: A vaccine-induced immune response developed in roughly 95% of the patients. Pseudoprogression seemingly bore no relation to changes in top peripheral T cell clonotypes.

The V gene lost 5 bases and the J gene lost 6 bases, with 17 bases spanning the gap. CDR1 and CDR2 (germline): SGHAT, FQNNGV. The CDR3 extends over 15 amino acids. Using immunoSEQ multiplex PCR, the repertoire was profiled, and TCRdb retains in-frame clones only, with some absent. The sample carries roughly 36,000 clones, approximately 90% recorded once. This sample comprised PBMCs, obtained from a glioma patient whose treatment included an IDH1 peptide vaccine. V and J are TRBV11-2 and TRBJ1-5; TRBD1 might be the D (6 bases). This clonotype was sampled from a man aged 40-49 years with glioma. As DNA, the CDR3 is TGTGCCAGCAGCCTTGGCACAGGGAGCGGTCAGCCCCAGCATTTT. Amino acid sequence: CASSLGTGSGQPQHF.